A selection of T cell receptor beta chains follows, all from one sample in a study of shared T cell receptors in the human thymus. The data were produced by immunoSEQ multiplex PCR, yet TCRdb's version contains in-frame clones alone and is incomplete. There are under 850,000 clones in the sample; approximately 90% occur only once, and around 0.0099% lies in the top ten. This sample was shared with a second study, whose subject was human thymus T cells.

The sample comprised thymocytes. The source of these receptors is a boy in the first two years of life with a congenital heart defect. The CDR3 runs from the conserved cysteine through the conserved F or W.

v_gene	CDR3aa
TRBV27	CASSNLNRNIQYF
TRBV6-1	CASSAKPGGEGRGEQYF
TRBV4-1	CASSKGGRSGSYNEQFF
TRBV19	CASSTQGNQETQYF
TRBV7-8	CASSALRGGMTDTQYF
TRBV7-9	CAVSSGGGGTKNIQYF
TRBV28	CASSTCPRESSYEQYF
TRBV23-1	CASSPCTGKFDGYTF
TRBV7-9	CASSGRDRGETEAFF
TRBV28	CASRQDRAGSNQPQHF
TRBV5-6	CASSLGSGEYEQYF